The 8 T cell receptor beta chains below all came from one sample that was sequenced in a study of memory CD4+ T cells and cytomegalovirus serostatus. Single viable CD3+CD4+CD8-CD45RO+ cells were sorted as the memory CD4+ T cells. TCRdb keeps only in-frame clones here, not all; method: immunoSEQ multiplex PCR. The sample shows some 64,000 clones, roughly four fifths of them seen only once. The specimen sequenced was memory CD4+ T cells from blood. The receptors were gathered from an adult in good health and CMV-seronegative.

CDR3 in amino acids: CASSPRAGTLSGAGEKLFF. For the CDR3, the DNA is TGTGCCAGCTCACCCCGGGCGGGAACCCTGTCTGGAGCAGGGGAAAAACTGTTTTTT. This chain uses TRBV18 with TRBJ1-4; D possibly corresponds to TRBD1 (5 bases). V shed 3 bases and J shed 8 bases, with 28 bases lying between them. The CDR3 loop spans 19 amino acids. In germline, CDR1 is KGHSH, CDR2 LQKENI.

This chain connects TRBV14 to TRBJ2-1; TRBD2 matches at 7 bases. V shed 0 bases, J shed 6 bases, and the junction held 5 bases outside the gene matches. This CDR3 has 15 residues. Germline V lookup: CDR1 SGHDN, CDR2 FVKESK. This chain's CDR3 is CASSQDWGGSNEQFF. CDR3 bases: TGTGCCAGCAGCCAAGACTGGGGCGGGAGCAATGAGCAGTTCTTC.

The chain combines TRBV2 with TRBJ2-7, with 10 nucleotides matching TRBD1. After removal of 4 bases from V and 8 bases from J, the junction contained 11 bases not matched to a gene. This CDR3 is built from 15 residues. From germline, CDR1 is SNHLY and CDR2 FYNNEI. CDR3 coding DNA: TGTGCCAGCAGTGGAGTATGGGACAGGGGAGTCAAGCAGTACTTC. Residues: CASSGVWDRGVKQYF.

J is TRBJ1-3 and V is TRBV18; D is perhaps TRBD1 (5 bases). The germline V gene has CDR1 KGHSH and CDR2 LQKENI. V was cut by 0 bases and J by 0 bases, with 9 bases left in between. The CDR3 runs 16 residues. CDR3 DNA: TGTGCCAGCTCACCACCCGGGACCCTCTCTGGAAACACCATATATTTT. Its translation: CASSPPGTLSGNTIYF.

The chain combines TRBV19 with TRBJ2-6, with a possible D match to TRBD1 (5 bases). Trimming pared 6 bases from V and 0 bases from J, leaving 9 bases between. The CDR3 has 15 amino acids. Per germline, CDR1 LNHDA and CDR2 SQIVND (reference sequence). This chain's CDR3 is CASRQGYSGANVLTF. DNA of the CDR3: TGTGCCAGTAGGCAGGGTTACTCTGGGGCCAACGTCCTGACTTTC.

The chain has TRBV10-3 and TRBJ2-3; 10 positions match TRBD2. The length of the CDR3 is 18 residues. J gave up 0 bases and V 6 bases, and 12 bases lay outside the gene matches. Germline CDR1 ENHRY, CDR2 SYGVKD. The CDR3, as DNA: TGTGCCATCAGGAGCCCGCCGGGACTAGCGAGTAGCACAGATACGCAGTATTTT. The encoded protein is CAIRSPPGLASSTDTQYF.

The J gene is TRBJ2-3, the V gene TRBV7-8; no clear D. The length of the CDR3 is 13 residues. V was trimmed by 2 bases and J by 4 bases, leaving 7 bases between them. Germline V gene data show CDR1 as SGHVS and CDR2 as FQNEAQ. In DNA, the CDR3 is TGTGCCAGCAGCTTACACTCCGCAGATACGCAGTATTTT. Its translation: CASSLHSADTQYF.

This clone has just one count. The V and J genes are TRBV6-6 and TRBJ1-5; perhaps TRBD1 as D (5 bases). CDR3 size: 13 residues. Between the trimmed V and J ends, which lost 7 bases and 5 bases, there was a span of 12 bases. The germline V gene encodes CDR1 MNHNY and CDR2 SVGAGI (reference sequence). CDR3 protein: CASKGTQDQPQHF. DNA of the CDR3: TGTGCCAGCAAAGGGACCCAGGATCAGCCCCAGCATTTT.